These 9 T cell receptor beta chains came from one sample sequenced in a study of T cell responses to AZD1222 COVID-19 vaccine. Profiled with immunoSEQ multiplex PCR; TCRdb holds only in-frame clones, not every one. Of roughly 85,000 clones in the sample, around 90% were seen once. The sample here was peripheral blood, taken on day 0 of MenACWY control vaccination. These receptors originate from an adult in good health.

The chain has TRBV19 and TRBJ1-1; TRBD1 is a possible D gene (5 bases). The germline V and J ends were trimmed by 4 bases and 5 bases, with 17 bases remaining between them. This CDR3 has 15 amino acids. The germline CDR1 and CDR2 sequences are LNHDA and SQIVND (reference sequence). CDR3 bases: TGTGCCAGTAGTAACCGGGACGGAGTCTATACTGAAGCTTTCTTT. The encoded protein is CASSNRDGVYTEAFF.

V usage is TRBV6-5 and J usage is TRBJ2-7; TRBD2 matches 8 bases. CDR3 size: 14 residues. Trimming removed 5 bases from V and 3 bases from J; junction bases left unmatched: 6. CDR1 and CDR2 from the germline V gene are MNHEY and SVGAGI. In DNA, the CDR3 is TGTGCCAGCAGTCTAGCGGGCGAATACTACGAGCAGTACTTC. Translated, it gives CASSLAGEYYEQYF.

The rearrangement links TRBV2 to TRBJ2-1; D remains unclear. CDR3 length: 13 residues. V was clipped by 5 bases and J by 9 bases, with 14 bases between them. Germline assignment: CDR1 SNHLY and CDR2 FYNNEI. The CDR3 protein is CASSWTLSSEQFF. CDR3 DNA: TGTGCCAGCAGTTGGACGCTTAGCAGTGAGCAGTTCTTC.

This chain links TRBV7-9 with TRBJ2-7; D is possibly TRBD1 (5 bases). V lost 6 bases and J lost 5, with 17 bases in between. The length of the CDR3 is 14 residues. Germline CDR1 SEHNR, CDR2 FQNEAQ (reference sequence). The CDR3 is CASSYSRAVDEQYF. For the CDR3, the DNA is TGTGCCAGCAGTTATTCCAGGGCGGTCGACGAGCAGTACTTC.

The chain is built from TRBV9 and TRBJ2-3, with D perhaps matching TRBD1 or TRBD2 (6 bases each). CDR1 is SGDLS, CDR2 YYNGEE, per germline. Trimming removed 0 bases at V and 3 bases at J, with 11 bases between. This CDR3 is built from 15 residues. The CDR3 spells CASSVEGGKTDTQYF. Here the CDR3 DNA reads TGTGCCAGCAGCGTAGAGGGGGGCAAAACAGATACGCAGTATTTT. The full variable domain, its missing parts supplied by reference TRBV9 and TRBJ2-3, is DSGVTQTPKHLITATGQRVTLRCSPRSGDLSVYWYQQSLDQGLQFLIQYYNGEERAKGNILERFSAQQFPDLHSELNLSSLELGDSALYFCASSVEGGKTDTQYFGPGTRLTVL.

This sequence joins TRBV5-4 and TRBJ1-1; 10 bases line up with TRBD1. CDR1 and CDR2 from the germline V gene are SGHNT and YYREEE (reference sequence). V was pared by 3 bases and J by 5 bases, with 10 bases of the junction left unmatched. The CDR3 runs 16 residues. CDR3 nucleotides: TGTGCCAGCAGCTACGGGACAGGGGTGAGGGGAACTGAAGCTTTCTTT. Its translation is CASSYGTGVRGTEAFF.

The chain employs TRBV27 and TRBJ1-5; D remains ambiguous. This CDR3 contains 15 residues. With 2 bases removed from V and 3 bases from J, the gap between germline ends came to 11 bases. Germline V CDR1 and CDR2: MNHEY, SMNVEV (reference sequence). The CDR3 reads CASSLNSIPNQPQHF. The DNA for the CDR3 is TGTGCCAGCAGTTTAAACAGTATTCCCAATCAGCCCCAGCATTTT.

The chain uses TRBV7-2 and TRBJ1-5, with 8 bases fitting TRBD1. CDR1 and CDR2 (germline): SGHTA, FQGNSA. The CDR3 is 16 amino acids. V lost 4 bases and J lost 4; bases outside the gene matches: 9. The CDR3 spells CASSSLGRGLNQPQHF. In nucleotides, the CDR3 is TGTGCCAGCAGCTCTCTTGGCAGGGGGCTGAATCAGCCCCAGCATTTT.

This chain joins TRBV7-9 and TRBJ1-6; D unclear. Germline CDR1 reads SEHNR; CDR2 reads FQNEAQ (reference sequence). The CDR3 has 13 residues. V was pared by 4 bases and J by 9 bases, with 10 bases between. CDR3: CASSSSVGSPLHF. In DNA, the CDR3 is TGTGCCAGCAGCTCCTCTGTAGGTTCACCCCTCCACTTT.